The 12 T cell receptor beta chains listed next were all sequenced from one sample in a study of blood T cell repertoires in COVID-19. This table comes from immunoSEQ multiplex PCR, and its TCRdb copy is limited to in-frame clones, with some not included. The sample carries 55,000 to 65,000 clones, approximately 78% recorded once. Sequenced material: peripheral blood. All receptors come from a man in his sixties with COVID-19, enrolled during active disease.

V and J are TRBV19 and TRBJ1-3; no firm D call. This CDR3 has 13 amino acids. V shed 2 bases and J shed 1 base, with 3 bases lying between them. Germline V lookup: CDR1 LNHDA, CDR2 SQIVND (reference sequence). The CDR3 DNA reads as TGTGCCAGTAGTATACTTTCTGGAAACACCATATATTTT. This codes for CASSILSGNTIYF.

This chain joins TRBV24-1 and TRBJ2-7, with 11 bases fitting TRBD1. Losses at the gene ends were 3 bases for V and 6 bases for J; bases not matched to a gene: 9. CDR3 length equals 16 residues. The V gene's germline CDR1 is KGHDR and CDR2 SFDVKD. The CDR3 sequence is CATSDTLGQGDLEQYF. For the CDR3, the DNA is TGTGCCACCAGTGATACCTTGGGACAGGGGGACCTCGAGCAGTACTTC.

The chain links TRBV20-1 to TRBJ1-2; no reliable D call. Germline CDR1 reads DFQATT; CDR2 reads SNEGSKA (reference sequence). V dropped 3 bases and J dropped 4 bases, with 21 bases sitting between them. The CDR3 has 16 amino acids. The CDR3 DNA reads TGCAGTGCTAGTGGAGGGCCGGCGGGAGACCTCTATGGCTACACCTTC. It is translated as CSASGGPAGDLYGYTF.

The V gene is TRBV6-5, the J gene TRBJ2-3, with TRBD2 matching 9 bases. The CDR3 totals 16 residues. J was trimmed by 0 bases and V by 0 bases; bases with no gene match: 1. Looked up from germline, CDR1 is MNHEY and CDR2 is SVGAGI. The DNA of the CDR3 is TGTGCCAGCAGTTACTCGACTAGCGGCAGCACAGATACGCAGTATTTT. It translates to CASSYSTSGSTDTQYF.

CDR3 sequence reads: CASRPSGRSTDTQYF. For the CDR3, the DNA is TGTGCCAGCAGACCTAGCGGGAGGAGCACAGATACGCAGTATTTT. The chain uses TRBV7-2 and TRBJ2-3; 11 bases fit TRBD2. The CDR3 extends over 15 amino acids. Germline V gives CDR1 SGHTA, CDR2 FQGNSA. V dropped 6 bases and J dropped 0; count of bases not matched to a gene: 2.

The CDR3 loop reads CASSLARGAQETQYF. The DNA of the CDR3 is TGCGCCAGCAGCTTAGCGCGGGGGGCCCAAGAGACCCAGTACTTC. This sequence joins TRBV5-1 and TRBJ2-5; 8 nucleotides agree with TRBD2. The CDR3 has 15 amino acids. Trimming at V came to 2 bases and at J to 1 base, leaving 4 bases not matched to a gene. CDR1 and CDR2 (germline): SGHRS, YFSETQ.

Here the CDR3 DNA reads TGTGCCACCAGCTTCCAAGAGACCCAGTACTTC. Translation gives CATSFQETQYF. The genes are TRBV24-1 and TRBJ2-5; D call uncertain. V gave up 7 bases and J gave up 1 base, with 3 bases separating them. Germline V gene sequence: CDR1 KGHDR, CDR2 SFDVKD. The CDR3 loop spans 11 amino acids.

The rearrangement uses TRBV24-1 and TRBJ2-2, with 9 bases lining up with TRBD1. J was trimmed by 7 bases and V by 7 bases; bases with no gene match: 6. This CDR3 comprises 14 residues. CDR1 is KGHDR and CDR2 is SFDVKD in the germline V gene. CDR3 sequence reads: CATRETGGSGELFF. The CDR3 DNA reads as TGTGCCACCAGGGAGACAGGGGGTAGCGGGGAGCTGTTTTTT.

The rearrangement uses TRBV2 and TRBJ2-7; 7 nucleotides match TRBD1. Trimming took 4 bases from V and 3 from J; bases not matched to a gene: 3. CDR1 is SNHLY and CDR2 is FYNNEI in the germline V gene. This CDR3 comprises 13 residues. The CDR3 DNA reads as TGTGCCAGCAGTGCGACAGGGCGCTACGAGCAGTACTTC. Its translation is CASSATGRYEQYF.

The rearrangement uses TRBV2 and TRBJ1-1; possibly TRBD1 for D (6 bases). The CDR3 contains 15 residues. Trimming took 4 bases from V and 1 from J, leaving 13 bases between them. CDR1 SNHLY and CDR2 FYNNEI come from the germline V gene. The CDR3 reads CASSVGGLWNTEAFF. Written as DNA, the CDR3 is TGTGCCAGCAGTGTCGGGGGGCTATGGAACACTGAAGCTTTCTTT.

This sequence joins TRBV25-1 and TRBJ2-7; D is undetermined. Germline V gene lookup returns CDR1 MGHDK and CDR2 SYGVNS. The V end lost 2 bases, the J end lost 3 bases, and 11 bases lay between the germline ends. CDR3 length: 14 residues. This chain's CDR3 is CASSEVHQVYEQYF. The DNA for the CDR3 is TGTGCCAGCAGTGAAGTTCACCAGGTCTACGAGCAGTACTTC.

The count of this clone is one. The chain couples TRBV3-1 (or the pseudogene TRBV3-2) to TRBJ1-2; the D gene is possibly TRBD1 (6 bases). The CDR3 is 13 amino acids. Germline V CDR1 and CDR2: LGHDT, YNNKEL (reference sequence). The V end lost 6 bases, the J end lost 4 bases, and 12 bases lay between the germline ends. CDR3 residues: CASSRQDSYGYTF. The CDR3 bases are TGTGCCAGCAGTCGACAGGATTCCTATGGCTACACCTTC.